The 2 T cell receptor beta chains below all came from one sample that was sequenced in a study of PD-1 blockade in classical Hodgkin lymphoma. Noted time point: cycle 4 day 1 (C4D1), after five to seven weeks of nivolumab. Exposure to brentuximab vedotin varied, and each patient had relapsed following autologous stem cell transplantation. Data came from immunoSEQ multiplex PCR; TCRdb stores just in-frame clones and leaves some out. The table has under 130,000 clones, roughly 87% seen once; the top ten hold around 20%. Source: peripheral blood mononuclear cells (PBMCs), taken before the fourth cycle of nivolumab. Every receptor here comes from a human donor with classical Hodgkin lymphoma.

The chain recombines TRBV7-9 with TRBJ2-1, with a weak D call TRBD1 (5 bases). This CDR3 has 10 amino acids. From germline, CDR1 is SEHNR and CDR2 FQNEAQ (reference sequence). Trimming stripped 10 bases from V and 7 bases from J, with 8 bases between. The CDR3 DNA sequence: TGTGCCACCACAGGAAATGAGCAGTTCTTC. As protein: CATTGNEQFF.

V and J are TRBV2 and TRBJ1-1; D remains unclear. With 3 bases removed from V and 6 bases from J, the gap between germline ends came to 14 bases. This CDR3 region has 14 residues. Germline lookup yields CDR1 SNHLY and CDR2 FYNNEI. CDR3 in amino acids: CASSELPGRAEAFF. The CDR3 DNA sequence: TGTGCCAGCAGTGAGTTGCCGGGAAGGGCTGAAGCTTTCTTT.